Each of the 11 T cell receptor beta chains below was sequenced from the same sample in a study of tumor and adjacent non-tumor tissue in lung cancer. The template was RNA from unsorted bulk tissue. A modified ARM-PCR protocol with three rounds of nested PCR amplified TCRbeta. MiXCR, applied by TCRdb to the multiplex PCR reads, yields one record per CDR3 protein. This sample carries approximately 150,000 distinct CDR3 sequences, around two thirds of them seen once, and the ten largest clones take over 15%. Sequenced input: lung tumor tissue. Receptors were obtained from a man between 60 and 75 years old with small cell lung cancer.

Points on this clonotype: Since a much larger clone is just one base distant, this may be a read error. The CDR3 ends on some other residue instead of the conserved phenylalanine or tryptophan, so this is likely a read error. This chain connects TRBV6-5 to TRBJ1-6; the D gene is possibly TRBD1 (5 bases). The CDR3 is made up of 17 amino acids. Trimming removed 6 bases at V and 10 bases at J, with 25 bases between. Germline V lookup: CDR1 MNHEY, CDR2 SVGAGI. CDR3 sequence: CASSYPPQGSTRSPLHY. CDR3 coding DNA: TGTGCCAGCAGCTACCCTCCCCAGGGCTCGACAAGGTCACCCCTCCACTAT.

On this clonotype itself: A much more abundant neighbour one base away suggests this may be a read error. CDR3 DNA sequence: TGCGCCAGCAGCCCCGGACTAGTGGGGAACACCGGGGAGCTGTTTTTT. Protein: CASSPGLVGNTGELFF. The chain recombines TRBV4-1 with TRBJ2-2, with 7 nucleotides matching TRBD2. The CDR3 covers 16 residues. V gave up 4 bases and J gave up 1 base; unmatched junction bases: 6. Per the germline V gene, CDR1 is MGHRA and CDR2 is YSYEKL.

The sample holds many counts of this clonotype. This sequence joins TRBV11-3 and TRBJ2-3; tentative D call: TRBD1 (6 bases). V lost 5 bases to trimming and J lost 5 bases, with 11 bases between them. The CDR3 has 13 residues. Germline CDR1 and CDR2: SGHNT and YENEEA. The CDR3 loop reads CASSPARGDTQYF. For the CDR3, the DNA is TGTGCCAGCAGCCCAGCCAGGGGAGATACGCAGTATTTT. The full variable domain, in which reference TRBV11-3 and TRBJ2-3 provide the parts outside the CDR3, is EAGVVQSPRYKIIEKKQPVAFWCNPISGHNTLYWYLQNLGQGPELLIRYENEEAVDDSQLPKDRFSAERLKGVDSTLKIQPAELGDSAVYLCASSPARGDTQYFGPGTRLTVL.

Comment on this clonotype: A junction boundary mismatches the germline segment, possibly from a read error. The CDR3 nucleotides read TGTGCCAGTAGGGTCGCGGGGGCGAACACTGAAGTTTTCTTT. Its protein product is CASRVAGANTEVFF. The J gene is TRBJ1-1, the V gene TRBV12-3 or TRBV12-4, with D possibly TRBD1 on 6 matching bases. There are 14 residues in the CDR3.

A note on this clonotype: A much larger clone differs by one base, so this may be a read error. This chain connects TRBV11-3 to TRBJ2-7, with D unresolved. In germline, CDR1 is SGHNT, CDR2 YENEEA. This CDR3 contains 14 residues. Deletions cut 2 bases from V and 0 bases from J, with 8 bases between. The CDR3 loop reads CASSLKLVSYEQYF. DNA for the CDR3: TGTGCCAGCAGCTTAAAGTTAGTCTCCTACGAGCAGTACTTC.

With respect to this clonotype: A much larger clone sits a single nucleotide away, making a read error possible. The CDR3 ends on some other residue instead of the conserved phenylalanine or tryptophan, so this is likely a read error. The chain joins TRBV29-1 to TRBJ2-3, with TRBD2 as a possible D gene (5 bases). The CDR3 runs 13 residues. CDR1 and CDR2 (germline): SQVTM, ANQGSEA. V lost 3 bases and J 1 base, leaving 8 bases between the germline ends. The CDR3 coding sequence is TGCAGCGTTGAGAGGGCCGGCACAGATACGCAGTATTCT. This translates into CSVERAGTDTQYS.

The CDR3 region is CSSSHPSSVMRGEQYF. The CDR3 DNA reads TGCAGTTCTTCACATCCGTCTAGCGTAATGAGGGGCGAGCAGTACTTC. This rearrangement joins TRBV20-1 to TRBJ2-7; TRBD2 might be the D (6 bases). CDR3 length: 16 residues. The V gene lost 8 bases and the J gene lost 6 bases, with 29 bases spanning the gap. Germline-derived CDR1 and CDR2 are DFQATT and SNEGSKA (reference sequence).

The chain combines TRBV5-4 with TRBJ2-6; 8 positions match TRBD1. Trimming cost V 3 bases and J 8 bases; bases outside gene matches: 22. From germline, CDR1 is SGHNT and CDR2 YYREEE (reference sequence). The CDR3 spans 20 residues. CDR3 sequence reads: CASSWRIGPPDRVGTNVLTF. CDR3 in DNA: TGTGCCAGCAGCTGGCGTATTGGTCCCCCGGACAGGGTGGGGACCAACGTCCTGACTTTC.

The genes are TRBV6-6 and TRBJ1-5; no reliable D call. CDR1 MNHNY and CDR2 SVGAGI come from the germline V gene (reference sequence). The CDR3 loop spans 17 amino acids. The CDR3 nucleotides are TGTGCTAACAGTTACTCGTTCGATGCGGGGAGCAATCAGCCCCAGCATTTT. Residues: CANSYSFDAGSNQPQHF.

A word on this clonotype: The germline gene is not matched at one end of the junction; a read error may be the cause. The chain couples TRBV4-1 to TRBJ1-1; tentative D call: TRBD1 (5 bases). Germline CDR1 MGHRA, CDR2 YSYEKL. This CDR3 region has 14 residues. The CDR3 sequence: CASSRDRWDTEDFF. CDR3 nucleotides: TGCGCCAGCAGCCGGGACCGGTGGGATACTGAAGATTTCTTT.

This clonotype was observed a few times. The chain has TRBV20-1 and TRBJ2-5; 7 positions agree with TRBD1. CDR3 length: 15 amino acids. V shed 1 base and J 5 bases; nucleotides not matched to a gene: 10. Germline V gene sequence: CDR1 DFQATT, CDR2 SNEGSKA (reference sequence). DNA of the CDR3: TGCAGTGCTAGAGTCTTAGGGGGCGCCGGGGAGACCCAGTACTTC. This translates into CSARVLGGAGETQYF.